What follows describes a single T cell receptor beta chain. This clonotype showed up many times. Its antigen is currently not known. There are no base qualities to consult, and no much larger clone falls within one base. These data are taken from a study of post-analysis software for immune sequencing data (dated by TCRdb to the mid-2010s). For context, the study as a whole: Recorded disease courses included relapsing-remitting, secondary progressive and progressive-relapsing multiple sclerosis, with some patients lacking subtype annotation. The patient repertoires were compared against about 10 previously published healthy control repertoires obtained from donors aged about 6 to 26 years. A subset of samples was prepared in parallel using single-end sample barcoding, then pooled and co-amplified after Illumina adapter ligation.

Libraries came from PCR. The data were produced on an Illumina HiSeq 2500. To reduce PCR and sequencing biases, unique molecular identifiers were built into the TCR beta cDNA libraries. Per 1 to 10 million input T cells, approximately 500,000 cDNA molecules were obtained, such that each molecule approximated one T cell. The patient libraries were prepared and sequenced with the same protocol used for the earlier healthy control dataset. Samples belonging to the same batch were prepared together, multiplexed and sequenced on a shared HiSeq lane. For the original study's pipeline: MIGEC was used to process the raw barcoded reads, and molecular identifier groups with only a single read were discarded before consensus assembly and CDR3 extraction. VDJtools was used for post-analysis of the clonotype tables, and diversity was normalized by down-sampling every dataset to the size of the smallest sample. In repertoire overlap clustering, CDR3 amino acid sequences, but not nucleotide sequences, were matched to correct batch-related cross-sample contamination. In TCRdb, the public reads were trimmed at Q25 with fastp and aligned with MiXCR, with productive beta chains retained. One record per CDR3 amino acid sequence lists the most common genes and DNA. The V and J calls here are based on TCRdb, not the publication. For this sample there are 180,000 or so distinct CDR3 sequences; 29% appear just once. The biggest ten clones account for less than 4% of the sample.

The CDR3 has 16 amino acids, counting the end cysteine and phenylalanine. Solely the CDR3 DNA is kept, with 48 bases framed from the first base. V loses 2 bases at its end and J loses 7 bases; junction bases beyond the gene matches: 7. From the germline V gene (reference sequence), CDR1 is DFQATT and CDR2 is SNEGSKA. Points the paper makes about the study in general: The control group was slightly older than the multiple sclerosis patient group. Significantly higher frequencies in patients than in controls were found for roughly five TRBV segments, including TRBV5-6, TRBV5-1 and TRBV20-1. Normalized Chao1 diversity was significantly lower in multiple sclerosis patients than controls, suggesting substantial peripheral T-cell clonal expansion. Strong co-clustering of samples prepared in the same batch was shown by direct clustering with F measure, prompting a batch-effect correction.

To demonstrate the VDJtools post-analysis software, TCR beta repertoires were profiled from the peripheral blood of over ten young patients with multiple sclerosis. The patients with multiple sclerosis were children and adolescents between roughly 6 and 17 years of age. Sequenced input: blood. This chain is built from TRBV20-1 and TRBJ2-1, and TRBD2 matches 14 of the central bases. The clonotype was recovered from a girl under 18 with multiple sclerosis. The DNA sequence is as follows: TGCAGTGCTAGAACGGGGACTAGCGGGAGCTGGAATGAGCAGTTCTTC. It encodes CSARTGTSGSWNEQFF.